Listed below are T cell receptor beta chains from one sample, sequenced in a study of blood T cell repertoires in COVID-19. The protocol was immunoSEQ multiplex PCR, while the TCRdb copy is restricted to in-frame clones and leaves out a portion. The data contain about 250,000 clones, nearly 90% of them seen just once; the ten biggest clones take up roughly 3.1%. The sequenced sample was peripheral blood. Every receptor here comes from a man aged 18 to 30 with active or convalescent COVID-19. CDR3s leave out the opening cysteine and the closing phenylalanine or tryptophan.

CDR3: ASSRTQNTEAF; V: TRBV7-2
CDR3: ASSLGQGSIYEQY; V: TRBV7-3
CDR3: ASSYSGGGTNEKLF; V: TRBV6-5
CDR3: ASSFRRGISYEQY; V: TRBV5-1
CDR3: ASSRGTDTQY; V: TRBV6-5
CDR3: ASSQDFGQALTEAF; V: TRBV4-2
CDR3: ASSIRGAGNTIY; V: TRBV19
CDR3: ASSQNQGQGGSGYT; V: TRBV2
CDR3: ASSEPGGGTNEKLF; V: TRBV28
CDR3: ASSVSADKSSYEQY; V: TRBV9
CDR3: ASSFLRGKADQPQH; V: TRBV28
CDR3: ASSPQGVVGYT; V: TRBV6-2/TRBV6-3
CDR3: ASSLDGVGGNQPQH; V: TRBV5-1
CDR3: ASSGSEGGTQY; V: TRBV6-2/TRBV6-3
CDR3: ASSSPLGREVGTGELF; V: TRBV9
CDR3: ASSQRHPAGNTIY; V: TRBV14
CDR3: ASRDGRGSGQPQH; V: TRBV6-5
CDR3: ASSSPGGHNSPLH; V: TRBV27
CDR3: ASSSRLAGPQETQY; V: TRBV7-8
CDR3: ASFGQGPQNYGYT; V: TRBV4-1
CDR3: ASSLGRSTEAF; V: TRBV13
CDR3: ASRGLGSSEAF; V: TRBV7-8
CDR3: ASSIATLSNQPQH; V: TRBV19
CDR3: AWNRANGGNQPQH; V: TRBV30
CDR3: ASKTGLGTEAF; V: TRBV12-3/TRBV12-4